This TCR beta chain stems from a study of identical twins. MiXCR, run by TCRdb on the 5' RACE reads, gives a single entry per CDR3 protein. Altogether a few hundred thousand distinct CDR3 sequences are present, roughly a tenth being singletons, with the ten largest covering 10%. This clonotype was seen more than once but under ten times. V was shortened by 1 base and J by 6 bases, with 9 bases between the two germline ends. Germline assignment: CDR1 DFQATT and CDR2 SNEGSKA (reference sequence). CDR3 length: 13 amino acids. This receptor was taken from a man aged 50-59 years in good health. Sequencing was carried out using memory T cells sorted from blood. The V gene is TRBV20-1, the J gene TRBJ2-2; D is undetermined. Here the CDR3 reads CSARVREAGELFF. CDR3 nucleotides: TGCAGTGCTAGAGTTAGGGAAGCCGGGGAGCTGTTTTTT.